This T cell receptor (beta chain) came from a study of blood T cells in healthy people across ages. Through a sample-barcoded 5' primer and a J-beta primer mix, a second PCR was run for roughly 7 to 12 cycles. Using its own MiXCR run on the 5' RACE reads, TCRdb lists one record per CDR3 protein. The sample has 500,000 to 600,000 distinct CDR3 sequences; 25% to 30% are singletons. CDR1 and CDR2 from the germline V gene are MNHEY and SMNVEV (reference sequence). CDR3 size: 14 residues. V lost 6 bases and J lost 2, with 12 bases in between. Material: blood. The TCR comes from a woman aged 70 to 79 in good health. The chain recombines TRBV27 with TRBJ2-3; no firm D call. The CDR3: CASRKGKSTDTQYF. The CDR3 DNA is TGTGCCAGCAGGAAAGGGAAATCCACAGATACGCAGTATTTT.